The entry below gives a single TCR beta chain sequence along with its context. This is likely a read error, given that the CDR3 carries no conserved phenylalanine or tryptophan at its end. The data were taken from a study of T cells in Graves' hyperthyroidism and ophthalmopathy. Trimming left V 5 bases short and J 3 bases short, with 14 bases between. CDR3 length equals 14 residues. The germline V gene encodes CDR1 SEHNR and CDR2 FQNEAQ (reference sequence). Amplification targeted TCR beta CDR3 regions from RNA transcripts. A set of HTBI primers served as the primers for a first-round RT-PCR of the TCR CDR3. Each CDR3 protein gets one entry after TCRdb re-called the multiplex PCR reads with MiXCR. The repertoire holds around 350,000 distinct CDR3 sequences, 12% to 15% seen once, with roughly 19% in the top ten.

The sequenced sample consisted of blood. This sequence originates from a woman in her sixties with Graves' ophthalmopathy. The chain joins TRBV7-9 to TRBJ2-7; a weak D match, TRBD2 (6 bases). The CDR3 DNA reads TGTGCCAGCAGCCAAAGACTAGAGGTCTACGAGCAGTACTCC. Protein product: CASSQRLEVYEQYS.